These 32 T cell receptor beta chains originate from one sample sequenced in a study of cytomegalovirus exposure and HLA in healthy donors. It was with 60 Vbeta and 13 Jbeta primers that the PCR ran. TCRdb keeps only in-frame clones here, not all; method: immunoSEQ multiplex PCR. The table lists 75,000 to 85,000 clones. Sequences were obtained from PBMCs. Receptors were obtained from a man between 18 and 35 years old in good health and CMV-seropositive.

The V call is TRBV10-3, the J call TRBJ1-2, with TRBD1 matching over 7 bases. J was trimmed by 3 bases and V by 0 bases; bases with no gene match: 16. The CDR3 has 19 amino acids. Germline-derived CDR1 and CDR2 are ENHRY and SYGVKD. CDR3 sequence reads: CAISESRGQAPKIYYGYTF. CDR3 coding DNA: TGTGCCATCAGTGAGTCCCGAGGACAGGCGCCTAAAATCTACTATGGCTACACCTTC.

V gene TRBV20-1 combines with J gene TRBJ2-7, with D unclear. This CDR3 contains 11 residues. Trimming took 8 bases from V and 5 from J, leaving 13 bases between them. Germline V gene data show CDR1 as DFQATT and CDR2 as SNEGSKA (reference sequence). For the CDR3, the DNA is TGCAGTCCCCTGGGCGACGACGAGCAGTACTTC. This encodes CSPLGDDEQYF.

The rearrangement links TRBV18 to TRBJ2-5; D possibly corresponds to TRBD1 (6 bases). CDR1 and CDR2 (germline): KGHSH, LQKENI. Trimming took off 3 bases at V and 4 bases at J, with 9 bases between the two ends. The CDR3 extends over 13 amino acids. In nucleotides, the CDR3 is TGTGCCAGCTCACCCAGGGGCACAGAGACCCAGTACTTC. As protein: CASSPRGTETQYF.

The V and J genes are TRBV29-1 and TRBJ2-3, with 9 bases that match TRBD2. The CDR3 spans 16 residues. In germline, CDR1 is SQVTM, CDR2 ANQGSEA. This CDR3 is CTVGGGAGGRADTQYF. CDR3 in DNA: TGCACCGTAGGTGGAGGAGCGGGAGGCCGAGCAGATACGCAGTATTTT.

The V and J genes are TRBV4-2 and TRBJ1-2; D possibly corresponds to TRBD1 (6 bases). V lost 3 bases and J lost 3, with 14 bases in between. The CDR3 covers 15 residues. Germline CDR1 and CDR2: LGHNA and YNFKEQ. CDR3 nucleotides: TGTGCCAGCAGCCAGGAAGGGGGTCAACACTATGGCTACACCTTC. It translates to CASSQEGGQHYGYTF.

The chain recombines TRBV7-8 with TRBJ2-5; D perhaps matches TRBD2 (5 bases). This CDR3 is built from 15 residues. Trimming pared 2 bases from V and 2 bases from J, leaving 12 bases between. CDR1 is SGHVS, CDR2 FQNEAQ, per germline. The CDR3 loop is CASSLLLAIQETQYF. The DNA for the CDR3 is TGTGCCAGCAGCTTACTCCTAGCTATACAAGAGACCCAGTACTTC.

The chain couples TRBV6-1 to TRBJ1-2; D ambiguous. There are 14 residues in the CDR3. V lost 1 base to trimming and J lost 9 bases, with 15 bases between them. Germline V gives CDR1 MNHNS, CDR2 SASEGT. The CDR3 here is CASSEGAAPGSYTF. The CDR3 DNA reads TGTGCCAGCAGTGAAGGAGCGGCCCCCGGTAGCTACACCTTC.

This rearrangement joins TRBV5-1 to TRBJ2-2; 9 bases fit TRBD2. The length of the CDR3 is 15 residues. The germline V gene encodes CDR1 SGHRS and CDR2 YFSETQ. The junction had 6 bases not matched to a gene; V was cut back by 4 bases and J by 5 bases. This CDR3 reads CASSTTSGATGELFF. The CDR3 DNA reads as TGCGCCAGCAGCACGACTAGCGGAGCTACCGGGGAGCTGTTTTTT.

The rearrangement joins TRBV20-1 to TRBJ2-3; 7 bases are a match to TRBD1. Germline CDR1 reads DFQATT; CDR2 reads SNEGSKA (reference sequence). V shed 5 bases and J 11 bases; nucleotides not matched to a gene: 7. CDR3 length: 11 amino acids. The CDR3 nucleotides read TGCAGTGCTCAGGACAGGCTGGGGCAGTATTTT. Protein: CSAQDRLGQYF.

The chain employs TRBV19 and TRBJ1-2; D possibly corresponds to TRBD1 (5 bases). V was shortened by 5 bases and J by 4 bases, with 20 bases between the two germline ends. The CDR3 contains 16 residues. CDR1 and CDR2 (germline): LNHDA, SQIVND (reference sequence). In nucleotides, the CDR3 is TGTGCCAGTAGTTCCTCAACGTTGGGGCGAGGCTATGGCTACACCTTC. Its protein is CASSSSTLGRGYGYTF. The complete variable domain, with remaining parts taken from reference TRBV19 and TRBJ1-2, reads DGGITQSPKYLFRKEGQNVTLSCEQNLNHDAMYWYRQDPGQGLRLIYYSQIVNDFQKGDIAEGYSVSREKKESFPLTVTSAQKNPTAFYLCASSSSTLGRGYGYTFGSGTRLTVV.

This sequence joins TRBV27 and TRBJ2-7; 11 bases match TRBD2. V shed 2 bases, J shed 0 bases, and the junction held 6 bases outside the gene matches. The CDR3 extends over 17 amino acids. From germline, CDR1 is MNHEY and CDR2 SMNVEV (reference sequence). CDR3 in DNA: TGTGCCAGCAGTTTAAAGGGACTAGCGGAAATCTCCTACGAGCAGTACTTC. It encodes CASSLKGLAEISYEQYF.

The CDR3 nucleotides read TGTGCCAGCAGCTTAAGAAGGAGCGGGGAGAACTGGAACACTGAAGCTTTCTTT. Translation: CASSLRRSGENWNTEAFF. The chain joins TRBV11-2 to TRBJ1-1; D unclear. The germline V gene has CDR1 SGHAT and CDR2 FQNNGV. This CDR3 has 18 residues. Trimming shortened V by 2 bases and J by 1 base, and 20 bases separated the two germline ends.

This chain joins TRBV18 and TRBJ2-5, with 12 bases lining up with TRBD2. The V gene end was trimmed by 2 bases and the J gene end by 3 bases; junction bases not matched to a gene: 1. The CDR3 sequence is 15 residues long. Germline lookup yields CDR1 KGHSH and CDR2 LQKENI. The CDR3, as DNA: TGTGCCAGCTCACCAAGGACTAGCGGGGAAGAGACCCAGTACTTC. Translated, it gives CASSPRTSGEETQYF.

Here the CDR3 reads CASSLQGNTEAFF. Written as DNA, the CDR3 is TGTGCCAGCAGCTTACAGGGGAACACTGAAGCTTTCTTT. The V gene is TRBV7-8, the J gene TRBJ1-1; a possible D gene is TRBD1 (5 bases). Germline V lookup: CDR1 SGHVS, CDR2 FQNEAQ. The V end was cut by 2 bases, the J end by 1 base, with 5 bases between. The CDR3 contains 13 residues.

This chain joins TRBV6-1 and TRBJ2-6; 7 nucleotides align to TRBD2. V shed 8 bases and J 2 bases; nucleotides not matched to a gene: 3. This CDR3 spans 14 amino acids. Germline loops: CDR1 MNHNS, CDR2 SASEGT. CDR3 sequence reads: CASGTKTGANVLTF. DNA for the CDR3: TGTGCCAGCGGGACTAAAACTGGGGCCAACGTCCTGACTTTC.

About this clone itself: An end of the junction does not agree with germline; a read error may underlie this. The V call is TRBV5-1, the J call TRBJ2-6, with D possibly TRBD1 on 6 matching bases. Germline lookup yields CDR1 SGHRS and CDR2 YFSETQ. This CDR3 contains 16 residues. The chain's CDR3 is CASSLTGSSEANVLTF. In nucleotides, the CDR3 is TGCGCCAGCAGCTTGACAGGGAGCTCTGAGGCCAACGTCCTGACTTTC.

The V gene is TRBV4-1, the J gene TRBJ1-1; no clear D gene. The CDR3 length is 14 residues. CDR1 and CDR2 (germline): MGHRA, YSYEKL. Between the trimmed V and J ends, which lost 4 bases and 1 base, there was a span of 10 bases. CDR3 protein: CASSLLTGNTEAFF. The CDR3 DNA is TGCGCCAGCAGCCTATTGACGGGGAACACTGAAGCTTTCTTT.

The chain carries TRBV25-1 and TRBJ2-7, with 8 bases that match TRBD1. This CDR3 region has 12 residues. The trim removed 6 bases at V and 4 bases at J, leaving 2 bases unmatched. CDR1 and CDR2 (germline): MGHDK, SYGVNS. The CDR3 region is CASSRGPYEQYF. CDR3 DNA sequence: TGTGCCAGCAGCAGGGGGCCTTACGAGCAGTACTTC.

The chain recombines TRBV7-2 with TRBJ1-1; D ambiguous. Trimming took off 4 bases at V and 4 bases at J, with 7 bases between the two ends. The CDR3 runs to 12 residues. CDR1 is SGHTA, CDR2 FQGNSA, per germline. The DNA of the CDR3 is TGTGCCAGCAGCTCTCGTTTCACTGAAGCTTTCTTT. Its translation: CASSSRFTEAFF.

The V and J genes are TRBV10-1 and TRBJ1-2; 7 bases agree with TRBD1. The V gene end was trimmed by 0 bases and the J gene end by 5 bases; junction bases not matched to a gene: 0. Germline CDR1 reads WNHNN; CDR2 reads SYGVQD (reference sequence). CDR3 size: 13 residues. This CDR3 reads CASSESTGYGYTF. CDR3 coding DNA: TGCGCCAGCAGTGAGTCGACAGGGTATGGCTACACCTTC.

The chain couples TRBV7-9 to TRBJ1-5, with D uncertain. This CDR3 spans 14 amino acids. Germline loops: CDR1 SEHNR, CDR2 FQNEAQ (reference sequence). Trimming took 3 bases from V and 3 from J, leaving 9 bases between them. CDR3 in amino acids: CASSFDGDNQPQHF. CDR3 coding DNA: TGTGCCAGCAGCTTCGACGGGGACAATCAGCCCCAGCATTTT.

J is TRBJ2-5 and V is TRBV15, with TRBD1 matching over 7 bases. The CDR3 is 14 amino acids. After removal of 5 bases from V and 6 bases from J, the junction contained 9 bases not matched to a gene. Looked up from germline, CDR1 is LNHNV and CDR2 is YYDKDF (reference sequence). The CDR3 coding sequence is TGTGCCACCAGCCCCGACAGGGCCCTACAGACCCAGTACTTC. This gives the protein CATSPDRALQTQYF.

The rearrangement links TRBV28 to TRBJ2-5; D is uncertain. V was trimmed by 5 bases and J by 11 bases, leaving 12 bases between them. This CDR3 spans 11 amino acids. Looked up from germline, CDR1 is MDHEN and CDR2 is SYDVKM. CDR3 loop: CASSLASEQYF. The CDR3 nucleotides are TGTGCCAGCAGTCTCGCAAGTGAGCAGTACTTC.

This sequence joins TRBV5-4 and TRBJ1-6; 9 nucleotides match TRBD1. CDR3 size: 15 residues. The trim removed 0 bases at V and 8 bases at J, leaving 3 bases unmatched. CDR1 SGHNT and CDR2 YYREEE come from the germline V gene (reference sequence). The CDR3 DNA follows: TGTGCCAGCAGCTTGGGGGACAGGGTCGATTCACCCCTCCACTTT. This translates into CASSLGDRVDSPLHF.

The V and J genes are TRBV18 and TRBJ1-3; 7 positions agree with TRBD1. CDR3 length: 16 residues. Per the germline V gene, CDR1 is KGHSH and CDR2 is LQKENI. V trimming: 4 bases; J trimming: 0 bases; junction bases outside the gene matches: 6. The CDR3 coding sequence is TGTGCCAGCTCACGACGGACAGGCTTCTCTGGAAACACCATATATTTT. This encodes CASSRRTGFSGNTIYF.

The chain employs TRBV4-1 and TRBJ2-1; weak D call: TRBD1 (5 bases). This CDR3 is built from 16 residues. The germline gives CDR1 MGHRA, CDR2 YSYEKL. Trimming left V 0 bases short and J 10 bases short, with 19 bases between. The CDR3 reads CASSQEGWGQGGEQFF. The DNA for the CDR3 is TGCGCCAGCAGCCAAGAAGGATGGGGCCAGGGTGGGGAGCAGTTCTTC.

The rearrangement joins TRBV18 to TRBJ1-5; no clear D gene. The V and J ends lost 3 bases and 4 bases respectively, with 16 bases between them. The CDR3 spans 16 residues. The germline CDR1 and CDR2 sequences are KGHSH and LQKENI. DNA for the CDR3: TGTGCCAGCTCACCCTACCTCCCCGGGGTTAATCAGCCCCAGCATTTT. Amino acids: CASSPYLPGVNQPQHF.

V and J are TRBV29-1 and TRBJ2-5; 11 bases are shared with TRBD1. The J call may not be correct, given that the DNA end is closer to TRBJ2-7. The germline V gene encodes CDR1 SQVTM and CDR2 ANQGSEA. The CDR3 spans 16 residues. CDR3 DNA sequence: TGCAGCGTTGAAGAGGGGACAGGGGGGTCTCAGTACGAGCAGTACTTC. Protein sequence: CSVEEGTGGSQYEQYF.

J is TRBJ2-7 and V is TRBV7-9; D call uncertain. With 5 bases removed from V and 6 bases from J, the gap between germline ends came to 11 bases. The CDR3 runs 12 residues. CDR1 is SEHNR and CDR2 is FQNEAQ in the germline V gene (reference sequence). The CDR3 spells CASSQAAGEQYF. The CDR3 nucleotides read TGTGCCAGCAGCCAGGCAGCCGGCGAGCAGTACTTC. Full variable domain (outside the CDR3, taken from reference TRBV7-9 and TRBJ2-7): DTGVSQNPRHKITKRGQNVTFRCDPISEHNRLYWYRQTLGQGPEFLTYFQNEAQLEKSRLLSDRFSAERPKGSFSTLEIQRTEQGDSAMYLCASSQAAGEQYFGPGTRLTVT.

V and J are TRBV7-9 and TRBJ2-5, with D unclear. Per germline, CDR1 SEHNR and CDR2 FQNEAQ (reference sequence). V was pared by 1 base and J by 4 bases, with 7 bases between. This CDR3 is built from 13 residues. The CDR3, as DNA: TGTGCCAGCAGCTTAGGGCACCTAGAGACCCAGTACTTC. As protein: CASSLGHLETQYF.

This chain joins TRBV23-1 and TRBJ2-1; 11 bases are shared with TRBD2. TRBV23-1 counts as an open reading frame of uncertain function. The junction had 14 bases not matched to a gene; V was cut back by 2 bases and J by 5 bases. This CDR3 contains 19 residues. The CDR3 bases are TGCGCCAGCAGTCAAAGGGGTAGCGGGAGGGGCGGGACCGACAATGAGCAGTTCTTC. Its translation is CASSQRGSGRGGTDNEQFF.

V and J are TRBV5-6 and TRBJ1-5, with TRBD1 matching over 9 bases. Germline assignment: CDR1 SGHDT and CDR2 YYEEEE. The V and J ends lost 3 bases and 7 bases, in that order; junction bases with no gene match: 5. CDR3 size: 14 residues. CDR3 protein: CASSYNRGLQPQHF. CDR3 coding DNA: TGTGCCAGCAGCTACAACAGGGGGCTGCAGCCCCAGCATTTT.